Each of the 7 T cell receptor beta chains below was sequenced from the same sample in a study of cytomegalovirus exposure and HLA in healthy donors. TCRdb keeps only in-frame clones here, not all; method: immunoSEQ multiplex PCR. The sample has about 200,000 clones, 65% to 90% seen once. Sequenced input: PBMCs. These receptor sequences come from a woman in her twenties or thirties in good health and CMV-seropositive.

The CDR3 nucleotides are TGTGCCAGCAGTTACTCCCCAGGGGGCCTCAGGGAGCTGTTTTTT. Amino acids: CASSYSPGGLRELFF. The chain combines TRBV6-6 with TRBJ2-2, with 8 positions matching TRBD1. V was clipped by 0 bases and J by 9 bases; unmatched bases: 6. From germline, CDR1 is MNHNY and CDR2 SVGAGI (reference sequence). This CDR3 comprises 15 residues.

This clone was detected only once. The chain is built from TRBV6-1 and TRBJ1-2; weak D call: TRBD1 (6 bases). Trimming removed 4 bases from V and 5 bases from J, with 20 bases in between. This CDR3 has 16 amino acids. CDR1 MNHNS and CDR2 SASEGT come from the germline V gene. The CDR3, as DNA: TGTGCCAGCAGTGGGGGGACAACCACGGAGGAATATGGCTACACCTTC. Translation gives CASSGGTTTEEYGYTF.

The rearrangement links TRBV28 to TRBJ1-2; D ambiguous. The CDR3 totals 13 residues. The germline V gene has CDR1 MDHEN and CDR2 SYDVKM. V was cut by 1 base and J by 9 bases, with 12 bases left in between. Here the CDR3 DNA reads TGTGCCAGCAGTTTATCCTCGCGGGTGAGCTACACCTTC. It is translated as CASSLSSRVSYTF.

This chain links TRBV5-1 with TRBJ2-2; tentatively, D is TRBD1 (5 bases). The CDR3 consists of 16 residues. The ends were cut back, 0 bases at V and 7 bases at J, with 16 bases in the middle. Looked up from germline, CDR1 is SGHRS and CDR2 is YFSETQ. The CDR3, as DNA: TGCGCCAGCAGCTTGGGGCCTCAGGGTTCGATCGGGGAGCTGTTTTTT. Protein sequence: CASSLGPQGSIGELFF.

This chain joins TRBV7-2 and TRBJ1-3; a weak D match, TRBD1 (6 bases). CDR3 length: 17 amino acids. The germline CDR1 and CDR2 sequences are SGHTA and FQGNSA. With 1 base removed from V and 0 bases from J, the gap between germline ends came to 13 bases. The CDR3 is CASSLDRAPLSGNTIYF. In DNA form, the CDR3 reads TGTGCCAGCAGCTTAGACAGGGCTCCCCTCTCTGGAAACACCATATATTTT. Combining the CDR3 with reference TRBV7-2 and TRBJ1-3 gives the whole variable domain GAGVSQSPSNKVTEKGKDVELRCDPISGHTALYWYRQSLGQGLEFLIYFQGNSAPDKSGLPSDRFSAERTGGSVSTLTIQRTQQEDSAVYLCASSLDRAPLSGNTIYFGEGSWLTVV.

This rearrangement joins TRBV2 to TRBJ1-2; maybe TRBD1 (5 bases). Trimming took 6 bases from V and 10 from J, leaving 15 bases between them. Germline V CDR1 and CDR2: SNHLY, FYNNEI. This CDR3 is built from 12 residues. The CDR3 region is CASRPLDSFYTF. DNA for the CDR3: TGTGCCAGCAGACCCCTAGACAGTTTCTACACCTTC.

The genes are TRBV25-1 and TRBJ2-2; no definite D call. Germline V CDR1 and CDR2: MGHDK, SYGVNS. The CDR3 contains 13 residues. The V end was cut by 1 base, the J end by 7 bases, with 7 bases between. The CDR3 DNA reads TGTGCCAGCAGTGAATTCGGTATCGGGGAGCTGTTTTTT. It specifies CASSEFGIGELFF.